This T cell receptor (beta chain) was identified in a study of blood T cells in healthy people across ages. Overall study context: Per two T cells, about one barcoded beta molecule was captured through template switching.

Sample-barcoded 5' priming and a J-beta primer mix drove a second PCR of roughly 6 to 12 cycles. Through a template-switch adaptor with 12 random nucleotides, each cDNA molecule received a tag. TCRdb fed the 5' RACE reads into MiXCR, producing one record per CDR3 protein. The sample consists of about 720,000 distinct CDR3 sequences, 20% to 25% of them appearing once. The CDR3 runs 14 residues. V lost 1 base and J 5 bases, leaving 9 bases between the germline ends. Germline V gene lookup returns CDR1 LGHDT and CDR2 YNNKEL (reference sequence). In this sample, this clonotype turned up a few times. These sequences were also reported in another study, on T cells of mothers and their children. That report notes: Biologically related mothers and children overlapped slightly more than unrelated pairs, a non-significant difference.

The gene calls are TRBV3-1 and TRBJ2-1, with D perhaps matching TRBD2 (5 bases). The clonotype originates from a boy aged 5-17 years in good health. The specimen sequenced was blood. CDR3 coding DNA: TGTGCCAGCAGCCAAGCTGGACTTCACAATGAGCAGTTCTTC. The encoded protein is CASSQAGLHNEQFF.